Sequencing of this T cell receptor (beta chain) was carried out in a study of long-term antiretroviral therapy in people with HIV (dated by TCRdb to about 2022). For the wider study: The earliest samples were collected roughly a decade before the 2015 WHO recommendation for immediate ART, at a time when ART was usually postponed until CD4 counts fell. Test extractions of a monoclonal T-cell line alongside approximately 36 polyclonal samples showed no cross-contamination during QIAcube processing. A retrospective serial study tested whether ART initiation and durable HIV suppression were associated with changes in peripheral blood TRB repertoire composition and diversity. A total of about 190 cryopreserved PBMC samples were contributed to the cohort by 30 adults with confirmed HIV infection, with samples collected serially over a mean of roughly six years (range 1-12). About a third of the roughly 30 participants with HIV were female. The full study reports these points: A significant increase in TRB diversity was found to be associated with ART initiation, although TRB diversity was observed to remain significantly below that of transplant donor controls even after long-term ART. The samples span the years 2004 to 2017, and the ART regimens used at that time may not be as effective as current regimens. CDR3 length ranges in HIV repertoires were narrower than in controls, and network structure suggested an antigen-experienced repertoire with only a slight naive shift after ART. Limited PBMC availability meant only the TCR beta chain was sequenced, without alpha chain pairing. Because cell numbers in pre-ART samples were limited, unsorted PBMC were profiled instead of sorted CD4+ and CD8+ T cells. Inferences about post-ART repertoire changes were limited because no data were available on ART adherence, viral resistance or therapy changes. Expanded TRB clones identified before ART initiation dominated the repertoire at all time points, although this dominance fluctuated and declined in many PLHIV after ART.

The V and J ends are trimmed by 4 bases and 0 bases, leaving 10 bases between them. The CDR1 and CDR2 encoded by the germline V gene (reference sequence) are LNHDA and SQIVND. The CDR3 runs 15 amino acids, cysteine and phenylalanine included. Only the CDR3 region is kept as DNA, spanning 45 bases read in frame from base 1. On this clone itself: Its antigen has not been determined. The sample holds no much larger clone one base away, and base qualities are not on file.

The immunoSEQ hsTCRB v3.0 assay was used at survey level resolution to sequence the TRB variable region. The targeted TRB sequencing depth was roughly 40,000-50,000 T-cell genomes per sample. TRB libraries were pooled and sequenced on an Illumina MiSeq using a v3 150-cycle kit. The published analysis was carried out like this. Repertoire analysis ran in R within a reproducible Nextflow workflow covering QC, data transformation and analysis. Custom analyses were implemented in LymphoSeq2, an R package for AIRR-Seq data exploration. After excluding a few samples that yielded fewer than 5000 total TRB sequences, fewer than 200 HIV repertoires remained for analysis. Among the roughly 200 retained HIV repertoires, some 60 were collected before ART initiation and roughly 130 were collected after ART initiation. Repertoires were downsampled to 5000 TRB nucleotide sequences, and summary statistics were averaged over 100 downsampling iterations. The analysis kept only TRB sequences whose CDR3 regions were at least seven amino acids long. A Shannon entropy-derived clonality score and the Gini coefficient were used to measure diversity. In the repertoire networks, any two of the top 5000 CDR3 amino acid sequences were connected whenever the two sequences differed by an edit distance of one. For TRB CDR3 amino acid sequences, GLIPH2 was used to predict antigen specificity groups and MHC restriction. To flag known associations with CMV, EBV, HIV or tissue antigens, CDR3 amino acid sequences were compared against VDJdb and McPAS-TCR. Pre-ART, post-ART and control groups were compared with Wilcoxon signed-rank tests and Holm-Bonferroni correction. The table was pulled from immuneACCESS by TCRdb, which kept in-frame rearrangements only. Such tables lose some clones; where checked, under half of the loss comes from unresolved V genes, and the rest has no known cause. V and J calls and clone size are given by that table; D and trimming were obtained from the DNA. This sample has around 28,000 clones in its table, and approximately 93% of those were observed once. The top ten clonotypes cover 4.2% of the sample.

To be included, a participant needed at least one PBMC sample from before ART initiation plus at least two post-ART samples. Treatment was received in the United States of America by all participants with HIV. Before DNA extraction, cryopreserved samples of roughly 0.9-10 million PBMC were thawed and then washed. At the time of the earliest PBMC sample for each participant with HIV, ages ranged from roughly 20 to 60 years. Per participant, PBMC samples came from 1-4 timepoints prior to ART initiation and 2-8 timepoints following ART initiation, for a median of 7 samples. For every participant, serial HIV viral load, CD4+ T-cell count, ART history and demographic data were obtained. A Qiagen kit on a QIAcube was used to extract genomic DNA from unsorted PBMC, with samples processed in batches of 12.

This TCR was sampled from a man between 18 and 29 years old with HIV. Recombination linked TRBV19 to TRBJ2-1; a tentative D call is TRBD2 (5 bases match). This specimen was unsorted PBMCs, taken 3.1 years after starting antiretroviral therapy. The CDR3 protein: CASSRGPSSYNEQFF. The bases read TGTGCCAGTAGTAGAGGGCCGAGCTCCTACAATGAGCAGTTCTTC.